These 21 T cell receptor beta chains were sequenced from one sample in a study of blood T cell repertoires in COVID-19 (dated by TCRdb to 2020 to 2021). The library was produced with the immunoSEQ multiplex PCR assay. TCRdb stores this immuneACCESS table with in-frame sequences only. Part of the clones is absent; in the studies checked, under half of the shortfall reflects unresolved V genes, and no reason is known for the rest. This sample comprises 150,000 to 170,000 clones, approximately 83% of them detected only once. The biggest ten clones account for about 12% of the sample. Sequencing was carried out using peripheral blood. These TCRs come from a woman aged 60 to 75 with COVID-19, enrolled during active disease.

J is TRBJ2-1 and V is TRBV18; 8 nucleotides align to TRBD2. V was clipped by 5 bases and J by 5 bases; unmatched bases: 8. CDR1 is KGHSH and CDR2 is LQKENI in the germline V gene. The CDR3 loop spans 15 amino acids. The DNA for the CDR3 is TGTGCCAGCTCAGACGGGACTAGGTATGACAATGAGCAGTTCTTC. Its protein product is CASSDGTRYDNEQFF.

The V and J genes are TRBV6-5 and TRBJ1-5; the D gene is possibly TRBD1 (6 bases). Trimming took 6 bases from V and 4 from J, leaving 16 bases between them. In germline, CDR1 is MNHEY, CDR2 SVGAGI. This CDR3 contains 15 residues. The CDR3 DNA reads TGTGCCAGCAGAGGAACAGGGAAAGGGAATCAGCCCCAGCATTTT. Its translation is CASRGTGKGNQPQHF.

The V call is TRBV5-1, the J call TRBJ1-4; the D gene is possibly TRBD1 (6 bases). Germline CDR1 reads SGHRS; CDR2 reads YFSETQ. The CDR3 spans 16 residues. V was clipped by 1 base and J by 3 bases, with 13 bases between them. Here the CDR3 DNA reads TGCGCCAGCAGCTTGTTTGGGGGCAAGGCTAATGAAAAACTGTTTTTT. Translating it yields CASSLFGGKANEKLFF.

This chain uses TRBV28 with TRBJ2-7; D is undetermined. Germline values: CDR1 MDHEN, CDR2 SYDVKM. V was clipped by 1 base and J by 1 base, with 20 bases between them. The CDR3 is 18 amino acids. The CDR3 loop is CASSLFIVFSFGSYEQYV. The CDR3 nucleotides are TGTGCCAGCAGTTTATTTATAGTGTTTAGCTTCGGATCCTACGAGCAGTACGTC.

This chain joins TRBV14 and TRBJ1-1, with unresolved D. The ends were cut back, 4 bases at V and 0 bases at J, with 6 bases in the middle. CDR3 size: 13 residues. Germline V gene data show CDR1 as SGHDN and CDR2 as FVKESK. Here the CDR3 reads CASSLFLNTEAFF. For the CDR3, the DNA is TGTGCCAGCAGCCTCTTCCTGAACACTGAAGCTTTCTTT.

CDR3 in amino acids: CASSRGGNEQFF. The CDR3 nucleotides are TGTGCCAGCAGTAGGGGAGGGAATGAGCAGTTCTTC. The V call is TRBV12-3 or TRBV12-4, the J call TRBJ2-1; TRBD2 matches 7 bases. The CDR3 is 12 residues long. V was clipped by 5 bases and J by 7 bases; unmatched bases: 2.

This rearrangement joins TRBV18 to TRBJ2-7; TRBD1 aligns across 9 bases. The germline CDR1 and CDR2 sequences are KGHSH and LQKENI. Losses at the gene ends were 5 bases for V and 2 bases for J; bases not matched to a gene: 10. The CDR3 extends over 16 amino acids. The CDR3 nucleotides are TGTGCCAGCTCATTACAGGGGGCTAACTCTCCCTACGAGCAGTACTTC. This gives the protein CASSLQGANSPYEQYF.

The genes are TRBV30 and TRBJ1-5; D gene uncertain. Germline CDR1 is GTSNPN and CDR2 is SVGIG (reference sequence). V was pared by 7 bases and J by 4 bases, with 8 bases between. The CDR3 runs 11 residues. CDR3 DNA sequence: TGTGCCTCGGGCGGGAATCAGCCCCAGCATTTT. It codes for CASGGNQPQHF.

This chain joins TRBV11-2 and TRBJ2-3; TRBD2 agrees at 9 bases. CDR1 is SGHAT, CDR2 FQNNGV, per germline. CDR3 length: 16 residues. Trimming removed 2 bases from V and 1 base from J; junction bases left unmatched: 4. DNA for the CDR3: TGTGCCAGCAGCTTAAGGCAGCGGGGGGGCACAGATACGCAGTATTTT. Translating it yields CASSLRQRGGTDTQYF.

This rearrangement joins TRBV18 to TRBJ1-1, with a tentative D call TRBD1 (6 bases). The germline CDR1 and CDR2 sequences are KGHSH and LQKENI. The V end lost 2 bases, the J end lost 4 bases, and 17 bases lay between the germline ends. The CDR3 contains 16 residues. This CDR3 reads CASSPGIGGQVTEAFF. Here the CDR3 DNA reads TGTGCCAGCTCACCAGGAATCGGGGGGCAGGTCACTGAAGCTTTCTTT. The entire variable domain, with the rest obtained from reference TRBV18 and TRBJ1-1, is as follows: NAGVMQNPRHLVRRRGQEARLRCSPMKGHSHVYWYRQLPEEGLKFMVYLQKENIIDESGMPKERFSAEFPKEGPSILRIQQVVRGDSAAYFCASSPGIGGQVTEAFFGQGTRLTVV.

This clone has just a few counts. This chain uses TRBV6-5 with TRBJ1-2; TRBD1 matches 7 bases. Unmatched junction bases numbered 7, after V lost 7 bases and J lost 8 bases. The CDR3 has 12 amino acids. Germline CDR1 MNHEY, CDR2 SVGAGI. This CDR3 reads CASIRTGSGYTF. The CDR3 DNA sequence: TGTGCCAGCATTAGGACAGGCTCCGGCTACACCTTC.

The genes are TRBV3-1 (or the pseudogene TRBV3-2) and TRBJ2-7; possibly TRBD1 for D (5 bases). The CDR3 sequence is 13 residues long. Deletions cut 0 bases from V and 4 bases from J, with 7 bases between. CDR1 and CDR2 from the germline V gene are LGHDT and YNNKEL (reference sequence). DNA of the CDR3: TGTGCCAGCAGCCAAGATCAGGGATACGAGCAGTACTTC. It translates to CASSQDQGYEQYF.

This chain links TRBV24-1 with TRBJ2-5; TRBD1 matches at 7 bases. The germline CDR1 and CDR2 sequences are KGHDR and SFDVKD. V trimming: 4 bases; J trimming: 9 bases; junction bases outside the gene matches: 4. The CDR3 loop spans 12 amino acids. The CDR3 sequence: CATSEPQGAQYF. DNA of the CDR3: TGTGCCACCAGTGAACCCCAGGGGGCCCAGTACTTC.

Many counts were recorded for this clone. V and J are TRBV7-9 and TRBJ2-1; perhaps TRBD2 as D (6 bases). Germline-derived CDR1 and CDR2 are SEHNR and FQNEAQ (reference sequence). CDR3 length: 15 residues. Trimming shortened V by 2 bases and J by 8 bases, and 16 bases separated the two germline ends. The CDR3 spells CASSLTGVGGDEQFF. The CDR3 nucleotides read TGTGCCAGCAGCTTAACGGGAGTGGGGGGAGATGAGCAGTTCTTC.

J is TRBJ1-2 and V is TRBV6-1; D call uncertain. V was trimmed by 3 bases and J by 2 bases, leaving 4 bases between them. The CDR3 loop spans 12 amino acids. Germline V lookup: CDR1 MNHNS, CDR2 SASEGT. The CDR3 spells CASSERNYGYTF. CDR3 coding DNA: TGTGCCAGCAGTGAGCGAAACTATGGCTACACCTTC.

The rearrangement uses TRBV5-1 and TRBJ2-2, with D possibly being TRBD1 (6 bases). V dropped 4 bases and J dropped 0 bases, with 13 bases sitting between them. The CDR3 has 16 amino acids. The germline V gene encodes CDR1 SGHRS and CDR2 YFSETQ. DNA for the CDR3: TGCGCCAGCAGCCCCACAACAGGGACGAACACCGGGGAGCTGTTTTTT. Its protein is CASSPTTGTNTGELFF.

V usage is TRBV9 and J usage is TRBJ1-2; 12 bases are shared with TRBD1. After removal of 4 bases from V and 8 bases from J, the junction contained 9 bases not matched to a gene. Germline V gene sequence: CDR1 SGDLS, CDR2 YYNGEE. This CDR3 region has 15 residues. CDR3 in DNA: TGTGCCAGCAGCCCCTCGGGACAGGGGGCGCGAGGCTACACCTTC. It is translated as CASSPSGQGARGYTF. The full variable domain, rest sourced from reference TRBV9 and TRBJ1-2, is DSGVTQTPKHLITATGQRVTLRCSPRSGDLSVYWYQQSLDQGLQFLIQYYNGEERAKGNILERFSAQQFPDLHSELNLSSLELGDSALYFCASSPSGQGARGYTFGSGTRLTVV.

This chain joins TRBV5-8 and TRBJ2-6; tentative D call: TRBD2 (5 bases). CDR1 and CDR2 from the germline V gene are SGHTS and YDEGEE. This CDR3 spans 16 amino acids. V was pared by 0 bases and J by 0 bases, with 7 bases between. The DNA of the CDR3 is TGTGCCAGCAGCTTGGGAGGGTTCTCTGGGGCCAACGTCCTGACTTTC. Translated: CASSLGGFSGANVLTF.

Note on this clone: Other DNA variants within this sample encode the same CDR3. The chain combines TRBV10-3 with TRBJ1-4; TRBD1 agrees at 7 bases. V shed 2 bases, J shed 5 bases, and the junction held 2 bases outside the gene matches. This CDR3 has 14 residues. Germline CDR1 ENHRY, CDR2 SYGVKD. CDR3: CAISEGRGNEKLFF. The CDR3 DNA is TGTGCCATCAGTGAGGGCAGGGGGAATGAAAAACTGTTTTTT.

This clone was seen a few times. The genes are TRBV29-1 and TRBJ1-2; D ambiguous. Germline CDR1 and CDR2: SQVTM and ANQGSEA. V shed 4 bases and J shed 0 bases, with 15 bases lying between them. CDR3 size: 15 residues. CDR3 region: CSVATPRRSNYGYTF. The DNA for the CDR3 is TGCAGCGTTGCCACACCGAGGCGCTCTAACTATGGCTACACCTTC.

The DNA of the CDR3 is TGTGCCAGCAGCGGAGGCAGGGGATTTACCACTGAAGCTTTCTTT. Its translation is CASSGGRGFTTEAFF. V gene TRBV9 combines with J gene TRBJ1-1, with D maybe TRBD1 (6 bases). The CDR3 is 15 amino acids. Germline assignment: CDR1 SGDLS and CDR2 YYNGEE. Trimming cost V 3 bases and J 4 bases, with 16 bases left between them. Full variable domain (missing parts from reference TRBV9 and TRBJ1-1): DSGVTQTPKHLITATGQRVTLRCSPRSGDLSVYWYQQSLDQGLQFLIQYYNGEERAKGNILERFSAQQFPDLHSELNLSSLELGDSALYFCASSGGRGFTTEAFFGQGTRLTVV.